Only a few counts were recorded for the clone carrying this T cell receptor beta chain. Its specificity is not known. The sample originates from a study of post-analysis software for immune sequencing data. Turning to the study itself: The study covered relapsing-remitting, secondary progressive and progressive-relapsing courses of multiple sclerosis.

Prepared TCR beta cDNA libraries contained unique molecular identifiers. A single record per CDR3 protein comes from TCRdb applying MiXCR to the PCR reads. The sample includes about 180,000 distinct CDR3 sequences, around 30% of them seen just once. Study-level findings and limits: Roughly five TRBV segments appeared more often in patients than in controls, and TRBV5-6, TRBV5-1 and TRBV20-1 were among these. Versus controls, multiple sclerosis patients showed significantly lower diversity (normalized Chao1). Samples made in the same batch grouped tightly together by F measure.

The CDR3 length is 13 residues. The V and J ends lost 5 bases and 7 bases respectively, with 12 bases between them. Germline loops: CDR1 SGHTA, CDR2 FQGNSA. The chain has TRBV7-2 and TRBJ2-1; D remains ambiguous. This TCR derives from a girl between 10 and 17 years old with multiple sclerosis. Sequencing input: blood. In DNA form, the CDR3 reads TGTGCCAGCAGCCTTAAAACTGGGAATGAGCAGTTCTTC. Translating gives CASSLKTGNEQFF.